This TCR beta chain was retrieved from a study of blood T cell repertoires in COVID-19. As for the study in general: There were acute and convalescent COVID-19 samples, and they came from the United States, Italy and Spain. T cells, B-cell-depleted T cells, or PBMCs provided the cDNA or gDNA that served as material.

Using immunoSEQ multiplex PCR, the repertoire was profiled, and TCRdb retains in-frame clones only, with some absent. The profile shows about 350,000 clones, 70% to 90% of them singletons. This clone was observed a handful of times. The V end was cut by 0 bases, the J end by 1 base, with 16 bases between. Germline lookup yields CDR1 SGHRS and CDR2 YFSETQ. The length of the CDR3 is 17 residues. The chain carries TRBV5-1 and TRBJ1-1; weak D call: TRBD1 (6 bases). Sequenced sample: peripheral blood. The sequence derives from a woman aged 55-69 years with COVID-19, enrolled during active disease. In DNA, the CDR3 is TGCGCCAGCAGCTTGGCCCCCAACAGGGCGGGGAACACTGAAGCTTTCTTT. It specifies CASSLAPNRAGNTEAFF.